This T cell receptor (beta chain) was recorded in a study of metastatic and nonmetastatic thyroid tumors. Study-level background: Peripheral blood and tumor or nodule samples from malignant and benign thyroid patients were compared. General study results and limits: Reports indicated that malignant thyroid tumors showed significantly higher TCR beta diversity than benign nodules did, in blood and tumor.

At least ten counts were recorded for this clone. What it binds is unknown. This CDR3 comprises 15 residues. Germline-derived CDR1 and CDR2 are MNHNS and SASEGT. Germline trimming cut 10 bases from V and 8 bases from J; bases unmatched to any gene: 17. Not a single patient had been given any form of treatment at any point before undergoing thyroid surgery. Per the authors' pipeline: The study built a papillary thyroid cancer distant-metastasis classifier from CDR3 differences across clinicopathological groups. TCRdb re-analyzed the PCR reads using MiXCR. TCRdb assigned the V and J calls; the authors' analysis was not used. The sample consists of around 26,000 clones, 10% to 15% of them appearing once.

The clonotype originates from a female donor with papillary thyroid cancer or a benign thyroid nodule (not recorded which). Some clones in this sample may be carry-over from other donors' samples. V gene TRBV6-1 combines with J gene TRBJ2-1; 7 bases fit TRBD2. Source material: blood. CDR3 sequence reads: CATGRGGSGVYEQFF. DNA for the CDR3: TGTGCCACGGGCCGAGGCGGGAGTGGCGTATATGAGCAGTTCTTC.